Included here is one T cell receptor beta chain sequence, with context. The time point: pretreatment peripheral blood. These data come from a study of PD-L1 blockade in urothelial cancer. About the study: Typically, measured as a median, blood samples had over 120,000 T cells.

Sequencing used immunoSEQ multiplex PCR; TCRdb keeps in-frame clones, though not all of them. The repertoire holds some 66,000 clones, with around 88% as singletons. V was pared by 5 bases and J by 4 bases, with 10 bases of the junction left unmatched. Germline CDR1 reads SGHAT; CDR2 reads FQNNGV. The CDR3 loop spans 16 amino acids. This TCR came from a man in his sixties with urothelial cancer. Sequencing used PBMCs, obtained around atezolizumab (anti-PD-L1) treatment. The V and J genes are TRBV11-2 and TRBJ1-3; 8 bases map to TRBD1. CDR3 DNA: TGTGCCAGCAGCCTCGGACAGGGTAATTTAGGAAACACCATATATTTT. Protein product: CASSLGQGNLGNTIYF. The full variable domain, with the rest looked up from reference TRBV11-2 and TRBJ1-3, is EAGVAQSPRYKIIEKRQSVAFWCNPISGHATLYWYQQILGQGPKLLIQFQNNGVVDDSQLPKDRFSAERLKGVDSTLKIQPAKLEDSAVYLCASSLGQGNLGNTIYFGEGSWLTVV.